Listed below are T cell receptor beta chains from one sample, sequenced in a study of blood T cell repertoires in COVID-19. Clones were read by immunoSEQ multiplex PCR, and TCRdb kept only the in-frame ones, dropping some. The table lists about 200,000 clones, 65% to 90% of them singletons, with 3.5% to 4% in the top ten. The sequencing sample was made of PBMCs or T cells enriched from blood (not recorded which). These receptors were collected from a woman between 40 and 50 years old with acute COVID-19. The CDR3 runs from the conserved cysteine through the conserved F or W. A D gene is named only where the DNA matches it firmly. Part of the rows lack a size; the others show once, few, many or a class for expanded clones.

TRBJ2-7	few	TRBV11-3	TRBD1	TGTGCCAGCAGCTGGGGGACAGGGGAAACCTACGAGCAGTACTTC	CASSWGTGETYEQYF
TRBJ1-1	-	TRBV5-5	-	TGTGCCAGCAGCTTGGGTGTAGCCACTGAAGCTTTCTTT	CASSLGVATEAFF
TRBJ1-5	-	TRBV19	-	TGTGCCAGTAGCTACCAGGGGTTTAGCAATCAGCCCCAGCATTTT	CASSYQGFSNQPQHF
TRBJ2-3	-	TRBV28	TRBD1	TGTGCCAGCACCAAGGGGGCCAACACAGATACGCAGTATTTT	CASTKGANTDTQYF
TRBJ1-6	-	TRBV6-5	TRBD1	TGTGCCAGCACCAGGGGGAATTCACCCCTCCACTTT	CASTRGNSPLHF
TRBJ1-6	-	TRBV19	TRBD1	TGTGCCAGTAGTGCCGACAGGGAAGGCTCACCCCTCCACTTT	CASSADREGSPLHF
TRBJ2-3	few	TRBV2	TRBD2	TGTGCCAGCAGTGTAAGCGGGGGCCTCGCAGATACGCAGTATTTT	CASSVSGGLADTQYF
TRBJ2-7	-	TRBV10-2	-	TGCGCCAGCAGTGAGGGCGGACTCTACGAGCAGTACTTC	CASSEGGLYEQYF
TRBJ2-5	-	TRBV7-3	TRBD1	TGTGCCAGCAGCTTGGGGACAGGGGGCGAGGTCGAAAAGACCCAGTACTTC	CASSLGTGGEVEKTQYF
TRBJ2-2	-	TRBV28	TRBD1	TGTGCCAGCAGTTCCCCGACAGGGGGAGGCGGGGAGCTGTTTTTT	CASSSPTGGGGELFF
TRBJ2-3	-	TRBV6-5	-	TGTGCCAGCAGTCCCCGCCCGCGAAATACGCAGTATTTT	CASSPRPRNTQYF
TRBJ2-1	many	TRBV11-1	-	TGTGCCAGCAGCCGGGCAGGGTCCGATTACAATGAGCAGTTCTTC	CASSRAGSDYNEQFF
TRBJ1-4	-	TRBV29-1	TRBD1	TGCAGCGCTCAGGACAGGGGTTACGAAAAACTGTTTTTT	CSAQDRGYEKLFF
TRBJ1-3	-	TRBV9	TRBD1	TGTGCCAGCAGCGCCCGGGACAGGGGTTCTGTTAGAAACACCATATATTTT	CASSARDRGSVRNTIYF
TRBJ2-7	-	TRBV11-1	-	TGTGCCAGCAGCTTGGGGCAGATCTACGAGCAGTACTTC	CASSLGQIYEQYF
TRBJ2-7	-	TRBV28	TRBD2	TGTGCCAGCAGCCGCGGGACTAGCGGGAGTTACGAGCAGTACTTC	CASSRGTSGSYEQYF
TRBJ2-5	few	TRBV9	-	TGTGCCAGCGGAACCCCCGACAAAGAGACCCAGTACTTC	CASGTPDKETQYF
TRBJ2-3	-	TRBV29-1	TRBD1	TGCAGCGTCCCCCGGGACAGGACAGGAACAGATACGCAGTATTTT	CSVPRDRTGTDTQYF
TRBJ2-1	-	TRBV7-6	TRBD2	TGTGCCAGCAGCTTAGGCGGGAGGAGCCTGTACAATGAGCAGTTCTTC	CASSLGGRSLYNEQFF
TRBJ1-1	-	TRBV6-1	TRBD1	TGTGCCAGCAGTGAAGCTTCGGGACAGGGGGCGAGTGAAGCTTTCTTT	CASSEASGQGASEAFF
TRBJ2-5	-	TRBV4-2	-	TGTGCCAGCAGCCAACCTAATCGCGGTTCCGGGGAGACCCAGTACTTC	CASSQPNRGSGETQYF
TRBJ2-1	-	TRBV5-4	-	TGTGCCAGCAGCCCCGATTGGGGCCCCGAGCTCTTC	CASSPDWGPELF
TRBJ2-1	-	TRBV7-2	TRBD2	TGTGCCAGCAGCCTATCCGGGACTAGCGGATACAATGAGCAGTTCTTC	CASSLSGTSGYNEQFF
TRBJ1-3	-	TRBV28	-	TGTGCCAGTTCTAGAGCGTCGGCTGGAAACACCATATATTTT	CASSRASAGNTIYF
TRBJ2-1	-	TRBV7-9	TRBD1	TGTGCCAGCAGCTCCTTGACAGGGGCTTACAATGAGCAGTTCTTC	CASSSLTGAYNEQFF
TRBJ1-1	few	TRBV6-5	TRBD1	TGTGCCAGCAGTTTCTCAAACAGGGGAATCTCTGAAGCTTTCTTT	CASSFSNRGISEAFF
TRBJ1-1	-	TRBV9	TRBD1	TGTGCCAGCAGCGCACGGGACAGAACTAACACTGAAGCTTTCTTT	CASSARDRTNTEAFF
TRBJ1-4	-	TRBV2	TRBD1	TGTGCCAGCAGCCTGGGACAGGATAATGAAAAACTGTTTTTT	CASSLGQDNEKLFF
TRBJ1-2	-	TRBV10-3	-	TGTGCCATCAGTGAGGGGGGGACCGCAGGCTACACCTTC	CAISEGGTAGYTF
TRBJ2-1	few	TRBV10-2	TRBD2	TGCGCCACCCAGCGGGAGGGCCGCGATGAGCAGTTCTTC	CATQREGRDEQFF
TRBJ2-1	-	TRBV9	TRBD2	TGTGCCAGCAGCGTAGTAGCGGGGGTACCCTACAATGAGCAGTTCTTC	CASSVVAGVPYNEQFF
TRBJ1-2	-	TRBV28	TRBD1	TGTGCCACACAGGGGATCTATGGCTACACCTTC	CATQGIYGYTF
TRBJ1-2	few	TRBV15	-	TGTGCCACCAGCAGGGACGGACTGGTGGGCTACACCTTC	CATSRDGLVGYTF
TRBJ1-6	-	TRBV27	TRBD1	TGTGCCAGCAGTCCGGGGACAGGGTCACCCCTCCACTTT	CASSPGTGSPLHF
TRBJ2-7	-	TRBV18	-	TGTGCCAGCTCACCATCTCCAGGGAAGCACGAGCAGTACTTC	CASSPSPGKHEQYF
TRBJ1-2	-	TRBV6-5	-	TGTGCCAGCAGTTACACCCGACAGAACTATGGCTACACCTTC	CASSYTRQNYGYTF
TRBJ1-4	-	TRBV2	TRBD1	TGTGCCAGCAAACAGGGGGCGCCTAATGAAAAACTGTTTTTT	CASKQGAPNEKLFF
TRBJ1-2	-	TRBV24-1	-	TGTGCCACCGCCGCGGGAGGGGCATTGGACTATGGCTACACCTTC	CATAAGGALDYGYTF
TRBJ1-4	-	TRBV28	TRBD1	TGTGCCAGCAGTTTGTGGGCAGGGGGCGTTGAAAAACTGTTTTTT	CASSLWAGGVEKLFF
TRBJ2-7	-	TRBV24-1	TRBD1	TGTGCCACCGCCGTTGGTGGGACAGGGGGCTACGAGCAGTACTTC	CATAVGGTGGYEQYF
TRBJ1-5	-	TRBV19	-	TGTGCCAGTAGTATAGAGACAACGATTAGCAATCAGCCCCAGCATTTT	CASSIETTISNQPQHF
TRBJ2-3	-	TRBV19	TRBD2	TGTGCCACCCAAGGACTAGCGCTTAGCACAGATACGCAGTATTTT	CATQGLALSTDTQYF
TRBJ1-5	-	TRBV7-8	TRBD1	TGTGCCAGCAGCTTAAGCGTCGCGGGACAGAGCAATCAGCCCCAGCATTTT	CASSLSVAGQSNQPQHF
TRBJ1-5	-	TRBV6-5	TRBD1	TGTGCCAGCATGCTGGACAGGGGGTCAAGTCAGCCCCAGCATTTT	CASMLDRGSSQPQHF
TRBJ1-3	-	TRBV10-3	-	TGTGCCATCAGTGACTCTCCTGGAAACACCATATATTTT	CAISDSPGNTIYF
TRBJ2-3	-	TRBV7-9	TRBD2	TGTGCCAGCAGCTTAGCTAGGGGACTAGCGGGAGTGGATACGCAGTATTTT	CASSLARGLAGVDTQYF
TRBJ2-7	-	TRBV28	-	TGTGCCAGCCGCCATGCGTCCAGGACCTACGAGCAGTACTTC	CASRHASRTYEQYF
TRBJ2-4	-	TRBV7-8	-	TGTGCCAGCAGCGCCCGGAGCCCCAAAAACATTCAGTACTTC	CASSARSPKNIQYF
TRBJ1-5	-	TRBV5-6	TRBD1	TGTGCCAGCAGCTCCTCGCCCAGGCCAGGGGGAAGTCAGCCCCAGCATTTT	CASSSSPRPGGSQPQHF
TRBJ1-2	-	TRBV4-2	-	TGTGCCAGCAGCCAAGGTGGAGGGGAATATGGCTACACCTTC	CASSQGGGEYGYTF
TRBJ1-2	-	TRBV18	-	TGTGCCAGCTCACCACCACGTAATCTTTTTACCGGGGGCTACACCTTC	CASSPPRNLFTGGYTF
TRBJ2-5	-	TRBV19	TRBD2	TGTGCCAGTAGCCTGACTAGCGGGAGTTCGGAGACCCAGTACTTC	CASSLTSGSSETQYF
TRBJ2-3	-	TRBV11-2	TRBD2	TGTGCCAGCAGCTACGGGGCGGGAGTCACAGATACGCAGTATTTT	CASSYGAGVTDTQYF
TRBJ2-3	-	TRBV29-1	TRBD1	TGCAGCGTTGAAGGGGGGACAGGGGGCCGAACAGATACGCAGTATTTT	CSVEGGTGGRTDTQYF
TRBJ1-4	-	TRBV12-3/TRBV12-4	-	TGTGCCAGCAGACGAACAGGGAATGAAAAACTGTTTTTT	CASRRTGNEKLFF
TRBJ1-1	-	TRBV28	TRBD1	TGTGCCAGCAGTAGATGGACAGGGCGAAATACTGAAGCTTTCTTT	CASSRWTGRNTEAFF
TRBJ2-3	-	TRBV25-1	-	TGTGCCAGCAGTGAAAACCCGGCAGGGGGCACAGATACGCAGTATTTT	CASSENPAGGTDTQYF
TRBJ2-2	once	TRBV28	TRBD2	TGTGCCAGCAGTCCCCGTGTGTTAGCGGGAGGGGACACCGGGGAGCTGTTTTTT	CASSPRVLAGGDTGELFF
TRBJ2-7	-	TRBV7-6	TRBD2	TGTGCCAGCAGCTTAACCTCGCTAGCGGTGCAGTACTTC	CASSLTSLAVQYF
TRBJ1-2	-	TRBV6-5	TRBD1	TGTGCCAGCAGCGCCGGGACAGGGTTTAACTATGGCTACACCTTC	CASSAGTGFNYGYTF